This T cell receptor beta chain is from a study of blood T cell repertoires in COVID-19. TCRdb keeps only in-frame clones here, not all; method: immunoSEQ multiplex PCR. Of about 52,000 clones listed, 86% are singletons. This CDR3 is 15 amino acids long. V was clipped by 5 bases and J by 4 bases, with 17 bases between them. Looked up from germline, CDR1 is SEHNR and CDR2 is FQNEAQ (reference sequence). The TCR sequence derives from a woman of 80 years or more with acute or convalescent COVID-19. The sample comprised peripheral blood. The rearrangement uses TRBV7-9 and TRBJ1-1, with D possibly TRBD1 on 6 matching bases. CDR3 residues: CASSPGGPEGTEAFF. As DNA, the CDR3 is TGTGCCAGCAGCCCCGGGGGGCCCGAGGGCACTGAAGCTTTCTTT.